The 27 T cell receptor beta chains presented below share a single source sample, sequenced in a study of vaccination effects on CD4 cells after COVID-19. These receptors lack a known antigen. Before sequencing, viral peptide pools were used by the ViraFEST assay to expand antigen-specific CD4+ T cells. Researchers isolated CD4+ T cells once less than 13 days of culture had elapsed. The data were produced by immunoSEQ multiplex PCR, yet TCRdb's version contains in-frame clones alone and is incomplete. Of around 54,000 clones listed, roughly 80% are singletons. The material sequenced was CD4+ T cells from PBMCs cultured with HCoV-229E spike peptides, taken before COVID-19 vaccination. These receptor sequences come from a human donor who received a COVID-19 vaccine.

The V call is TRBV6-6, the J call TRBJ2-7; tentatively, D is TRBD1 (6 bases). This CDR3 spans 12 amino acids. Trimming left V 2 bases short and J 7 bases short, with 9 bases between. The germline CDR1 and CDR2 sequences are MNHNY and SVGAGI (reference sequence). CDR3 in DNA: TGTGCCAGCAGTTACCCCCAGGGGGAGCAGTACGTC. The encoded protein is CASSYPQGEQYV.

The chain recombines TRBV18 with TRBJ2-4, with D perhaps TRBD2 (6 bases). Trimming shortened V by 4 bases and J by 8 bases, and 12 bases separated the two germline ends. The CDR3 is made up of 13 amino acids. Germline V gives CDR1 KGHSH, CDR2 LQKENI. CDR3 sequence reads: CASSLGPGDIQYF. In nucleotides, the CDR3 is TGTGCCAGCTCACTGGGACCGGGGGACATTCAGTACTTC.

This clone was found once. The chain uses TRBV7-3 and TRBJ2-2; 8 nucleotides align to TRBD1. The CDR3 extends over 17 amino acids. Germline CDR1 SGHTA, CDR2 FQGTGA. V lost 1 base, J lost 3 bases, and 7 bases stayed unmatched. CDR3 protein: CASSLMPGGADTGELFF. In DNA form, the CDR3 reads TGTGCCAGCAGCTTAATGCCAGGGGGCGCGGACACCGGGGAGCTGTTTTTT. Variable domain in full (rest from reference TRBV7-3 and TRBJ2-2): GAGVSQTPSNKVTEKGKYVELRCDPISGHTALYWYRQSLGQGPEFLIYFQGTGAADDSGLPNDRFFAVRPEGSVSTLKIQRTERGDSAVYLCASSLMPGGADTGELFFGEGSRLTVL.

The rearrangement joins TRBV25-1 to TRBJ1-2; D might be TRBD1 (5 bases). Trimming cost V 6 bases and J 7 bases, with 21 bases left between them. The CDR3 covers 15 residues. The germline gives CDR1 MGHDK, CDR2 SYGVNS. The CDR3 region is CASRPDQGFVGGYTF. The CDR3 DNA is TGTGCCAGCAGGCCCGATCAGGGCTTTGTTGGTGGCTACACCTTC.

This clone occurred a few times. Other nucleotide sequences from this sample produce the same CDR3. This chain connects TRBV7-2 to TRBJ2-5, with D hard to call. Germline CDR1 reads SGHTA; CDR2 reads FQGNSA. This CDR3 spans 12 amino acids. Trimming removed 3 bases from V and 4 bases from J, with 6 bases in between. DNA of the CDR3: TGTGCCAGCAGCTTGGCCAGAGAGACCCAGTACTTC. As protein: CASSLARETQYF. Combining the CDR3 with reference TRBV7-2 and TRBJ2-5 gives the whole variable domain GAGVSQSPSNKVTEKGKDVELRCDPISGHTALYWYRQSLGQGLEFLIYFQGNSAPDKSGLPSDRFSAERTGGSVSTLTIQRTQQEDSAVYLCASSLARETQYFGPGTRLLVL.

The chain employs TRBV19 and TRBJ2-6, with D unresolved. The CDR3 totals 16 residues. The V gene's germline CDR1 is LNHDA and CDR2 SQIVND (reference sequence). The V end was cut by 5 bases, the J end by 0 bases, with 11 bases between. In DNA, the CDR3 is TGTGCCAGTAGTCGGCCAGCCAACTCTGGGGCCAACGTCCTGACTTTC. It is translated as CASSRPANSGANVLTF.

The V call is TRBV3-1 (or the pseudogene TRBV3-2), the J call TRBJ1-6, with 9 nucleotides matching TRBD1. CDR1 and CDR2 from the germline V gene are LGHDT and YNNKEL (reference sequence). V was clipped by 4 bases and J by 10 bases; unmatched bases: 8. This CDR3 is 15 amino acids long. CDR3 region: CASSPVGQGSSPLHF. CDR3 DNA sequence: TGTGCCAGCAGCCCGGTGGGACAGGGAAGCTCACCCCTCCACTTT.

J is TRBJ2-1 and V is TRBV18, with D possibly being TRBD2 (6 bases). The V gene lost 7 bases and the J gene lost 7 bases, with 17 bases spanning the gap. The CDR3 totals 14 residues. Germline V gene data show CDR1 as KGHSH and CDR2 as LQKENI. Here the CDR3 DNA reads TGTGCCAGCTTTACAAAAACCCGGGAGAATGAGCAGTTCTTC. It codes for CASFTKTRENEQFF.

V is TRBV5-1 and J is TRBJ2-5; D not resolved. Germline CDR1 and CDR2: SGHRS and YFSETQ. The CDR3 length is 14 residues. The V gene lost 4 bases and the J gene lost 0 bases, with 10 bases spanning the gap. The CDR3 DNA is TGCGCCAGCAGCACGGACCCAAACCAAGAGACCCAGTACTTC. Amino acid sequence: CASSTDPNQETQYF.

The chain combines TRBV20-1 with TRBJ1-1; the match to TRBD1 covers 9 bases. The germline V gene encodes CDR1 DFQATT and CDR2 SNEGSKA (reference sequence). Trimming cost V 3 bases and J 7 bases; bases outside gene matches: 3. The CDR3 spans 12 residues. CDR3 nucleotides: TGCAGTGCTAGTCGACAGGGGGGTGAAGCTTTCTTT. Amino acid sequence: CSASRQGGEAFF.

Worth noting for this clone: A junction end diverges from the germline sequence, so it may reflect a read error. The chain recombines TRBV7-9 with TRBJ2-5; possible D gene TRBD2, 6 bases. The CDR3 runs to 13 residues. CDR1 and CDR2 from the germline V gene are SEHNR and FQNEAQ (reference sequence). The CDR3, as DNA: TGTGCCAGCAGCCTTGGGGAACCGGGACTTGGGAACTTC. Its protein is CASSLGEPGLGNF.

This clone was seen more than once but under ten times. The gene calls are TRBV10-2 and TRBJ1-1, with D hard to call. Germline-derived CDR1 and CDR2 are WSHSY and SAAADI. The CDR3 is 11 amino acids. V was cut by 0 bases and J by 12 bases, with 8 bases left in between. The CDR3 DNA follows: TGCGCCAGCAGTGAGTCGCTCGCGACTTTCTTT. Translation gives CASSESLATFF.

V is TRBV29-1 and J is TRBJ1-6; D is unclear. V was pared by 3 bases and J by 13 bases, with 7 bases between. The length of the CDR3 is 10 residues. Germline CDR1 SQVTM, CDR2 ANQGSEA. The CDR3 DNA is TGCAGCGTTGATGTCCCCCCCCTCCACTTT. Translation gives CSVDVPPLHF.

The count of this clone is one. The chain recombines TRBV3-1 (or the pseudogene TRBV3-2) with TRBJ1-1; D is unclear. The CDR3 runs to 13 residues. Germline CDR1 and CDR2: LGHDT and YNNKEL (reference sequence). Trimming stripped 3 bases from V and 1 base from J, with 6 bases between. CDR3 nucleotide sequence: TGTGCCAGCAGCCAGGGAACGAACACTGAAGCTTTCTTT. This encodes CASSQGTNTEAFF.

The rearrangement links TRBV18 to TRBJ1-2, with D tentatively TRBD1 (5 bases). Trimming took off 4 bases at V and 6 bases at J, with 12 bases between the two ends. Germline V gives CDR1 KGHSH, CDR2 LQKENI. CDR3 length: 13 residues. For the CDR3, the DNA is TGTGCCAGCTCACAGGGGAACGGGGATGGCTACACCTTC. This codes for CASSQGNGDGYTF.

The chain links TRBV7-9 to TRBJ1-5, with TRBD1 identical over 8 bases. The germline gives CDR1 SEHNR, CDR2 FQNEAQ (reference sequence). Trimming cost V 4 bases and J 6 bases; bases outside gene matches: 2. This CDR3 is 13 amino acids long. CDR3 DNA sequence: TGTGCCAGCAGCTCTACAGGGGGTCAGCCCCAGCATTTT. The encoded protein is CASSSTGGQPQHF.

J is TRBJ1-3 and V is TRBV3-1 (or the pseudogene TRBV3-2); D call uncertain. The CDR3 is made up of 18 amino acids. Between the trimmed V and J ends, which lost 0 bases and 0 bases, there was a span of 15 bases. Per the germline V gene, CDR1 is LGHDT and CDR2 is YNNKEL (reference sequence). The DNA of the CDR3 is TGTGCCAGCAGCCAAGATAAGAGGAGAAGCCCCTCTGGAAACACCATATATTTT. Protein product: CASSQDKRRSPSGNTIYF.

V gene TRBV19 combines with J gene TRBJ2-1; no reliable D call. Trimming removed 3 bases from V and 7 bases from J, with 4 bases in between. Germline V lookup: CDR1 LNHDA, CDR2 SQIVND (reference sequence). This CDR3 comprises 11 residues. CDR3 protein: CASSIWNEQFF. In nucleotides, the CDR3 is TGTGCCAGTAGTATCTGGAATGAGCAGTTCTTC.

The chain has TRBV12-5 and TRBJ2-7; D may be TRBD1 or TRBD2 (5 bases each). This CDR3 comprises 13 residues. Deletions cut 9 bases from V and 6 bases from J, with 18 bases between. The V gene's germline CDR1 is LGHNT and CDR2 FRNRAP. The CDR3 DNA reads as TGTGCTAGCGGGGAAGGGGATTCTGGCGAGCAGTACGTC. Translation: CASGEGDSGEQYV.

The chain recombines TRBV2 with TRBJ2-2; TRBD1 aligns across 8 bases. The length of the CDR3 is 14 residues. V dropped 8 bases and J dropped 8; count of bases not matched to a gene: 10. The germline gives CDR1 SNHLY, CDR2 FYNNEI. The CDR3 sequence is CASLSQGARGELFF. The CDR3 nucleotides are TGTGCCAGCTTGAGCCAGGGGGCTCGAGGGGAGCTGTTTTTT.

The chain links TRBV5-1 to TRBJ2-1; 10 nucleotides line up with TRBD2. The CDR3 runs to 16 residues. V lost 4 bases to trimming and J lost 11 bases; unmatched junction nucleotides: 15. The germline V gene encodes CDR1 SGHRS and CDR2 YFSETQ. CDR3 sequence: CASSILPASGGAQQFF. Written as DNA, the CDR3 is TGCGCCAGCAGCATCCTCCCGGCCAGCGGGGGGGCCCAGCAGTTCTTC.

The chain employs TRBV6-6 and TRBJ2-1; D is perhaps TRBD1 (6 bases). The CDR3 runs 16 residues. Trimming stripped 6 bases from V and 0 bases from J, with 15 bases between. Germline V gene lookup returns CDR1 MNHNY and CDR2 SVGAGI (reference sequence). In nucleotides, the CDR3 is TGTGCCAGCAGATCATGGACAGAGAGCTCCTACAATGAGCAGTTCTTC. Translated, it gives CASRSWTESSYNEQFF.

The V and J genes are TRBV10-1 and TRBJ1-1, with TRBD1 matching over 7 bases. J gave up 0 bases and V 8 bases, and 3 bases lay outside the gene matches. Germline V gene sequence: CDR1 WNHNN, CDR2 SYGVQD (reference sequence). CDR3 length: 13 residues. CDR3: CASRQGLNTEAFF. DNA of the CDR3: TGCGCCAGCCGACAGGGTCTGAACACTGAAGCTTTCTTT.

The chain is built from TRBV9 and TRBJ2-5; a weak D match, TRBD1 (5 bases). Germline V CDR1 and CDR2: SGDLS, YYNGEE. The length of the CDR3 is 15 residues. V was shortened by 3 bases and J by 1 base, with 13 bases between the two germline ends. In DNA, the CDR3 is TGTGCCAGCAGCGCCGTAGGACATCTCCAAGAGACCCAGTACTTC. It encodes CASSAVGHLQETQYF. Drawing the rest from reference TRBV9 and TRBJ2-5, the complete variable domain is DSGVTQTPKHLITATGQRVTLRCSPRSGDLSVYWYQQSLDQGLQFLIQYYNGEERAKGNILERFSAQQFPDLHSELNLSSLELGDSALYFCASSAVGHLQETQYFGPGTRLLVL.

This clone was detected only a few times. This sequence joins TRBV3-1 (or the pseudogene TRBV3-2) and TRBJ1-1; D is ambiguous. CDR1 is LGHDT and CDR2 is YNNKEL in the germline V gene (reference sequence). V was cut by 1 base and J by 5 bases, with 11 bases left in between. The CDR3 is 14 amino acids. CDR3 amino acids: CASSQAGRRTEAFF. CDR3 sequence (DNA): TGTGCCAGCAGCCAAGCGGGAAGGCGGACTGAAGCTTTCTTT.

The chain has TRBV28 and TRBJ2-7; tentatively, D is TRBD1 or TRBD2 (5 bases each). V was cut by 4 bases and J by 6 bases, with 22 bases left in between. The germline CDR1 and CDR2 sequences are MDHEN and SYDVKM. The CDR3 has 16 residues. The CDR3 region has the DNA TGTGCCAGCAGTTCTGAGGGCAGGGCTTTGTTGCGCGAGCAGTACGTC. This sequence encodes CASSSEGRALLREQYV.

CDR3 sequence reads: CTSSQDTGTDTPTVYGYTF. The CDR3 nucleotides read TGCACCAGCAGCCAAGATACGGGGACAGATACCCCTACTGTCTATGGCTACACCTTC. The gene calls are TRBV1 and TRBJ1-2; no check of the table's D call, TRBD1, against the DNA was made. TRBV1 is marked as a pseudogene. The CDR3 has 19 amino acids.